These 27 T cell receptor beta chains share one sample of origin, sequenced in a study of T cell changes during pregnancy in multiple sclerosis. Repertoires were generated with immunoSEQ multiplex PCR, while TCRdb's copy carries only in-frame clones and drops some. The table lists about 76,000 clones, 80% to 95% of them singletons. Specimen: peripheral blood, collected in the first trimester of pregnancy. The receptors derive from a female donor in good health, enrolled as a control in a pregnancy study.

CDR3 loop: CASSAYSGTTYNEQFF. The CDR3 DNA reads as TGTGCCAGCAGCGCCTATTCCGGGACTACCTACAATGAGCAGTTCTTC. This chain links TRBV9 with TRBJ2-1; 7 bases are a match to TRBD2. Germline assignment: CDR1 SGDLS and CDR2 YYNGEE. Trimming cost V 3 bases and J 2 bases; bases outside gene matches: 8. The CDR3 covers 16 residues. The variable domain in full, completed from reference TRBV9 and TRBJ2-1, reads DSGVTQTPKHLITATGQRVTLRCSPRSGDLSVYWYQQSLDQGLQFLIQYYNGEERAKGNILERFSAQQFPDLHSELNLSSLELGDSALYFCASSAYSGTTYNEQFFGPGTRLTVL.

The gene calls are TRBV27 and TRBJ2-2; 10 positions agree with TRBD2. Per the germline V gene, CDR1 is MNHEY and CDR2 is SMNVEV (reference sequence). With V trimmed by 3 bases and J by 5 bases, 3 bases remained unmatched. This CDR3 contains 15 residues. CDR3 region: CASSLLAGGTGELFF. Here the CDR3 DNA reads TGTGCCAGCAGTTTGTTAGCGGGAGGTACCGGGGAGCTGTTTTTT.

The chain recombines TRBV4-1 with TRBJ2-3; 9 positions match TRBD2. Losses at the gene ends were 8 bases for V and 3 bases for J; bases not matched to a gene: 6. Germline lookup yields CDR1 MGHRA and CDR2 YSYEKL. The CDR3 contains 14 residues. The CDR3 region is CASQTSGRTDTQYF. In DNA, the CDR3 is TGCGCCAGCCAAACTAGCGGGCGGACAGATACGCAGTATTTT.

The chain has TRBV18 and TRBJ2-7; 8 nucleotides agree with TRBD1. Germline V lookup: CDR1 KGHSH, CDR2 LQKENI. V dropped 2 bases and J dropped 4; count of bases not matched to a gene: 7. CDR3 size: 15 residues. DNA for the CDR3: TGTGCCAGCTCACCAGCAGGACAGGGTAGATACGAGCAGTACTTC. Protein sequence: CASSPAGQGRYEQYF.

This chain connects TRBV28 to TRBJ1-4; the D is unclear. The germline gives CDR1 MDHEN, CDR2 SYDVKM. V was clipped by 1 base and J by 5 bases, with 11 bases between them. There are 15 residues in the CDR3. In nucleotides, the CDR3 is TGTGCCAGCAGTTTATCCGCGTCCTTAAATGAAAAACTGTTTTTT. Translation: CASSLSASLNEKLFF.

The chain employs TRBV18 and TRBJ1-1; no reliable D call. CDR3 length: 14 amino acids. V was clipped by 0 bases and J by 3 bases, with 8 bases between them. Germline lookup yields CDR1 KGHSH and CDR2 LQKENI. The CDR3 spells CASSPPSGYTEAFF. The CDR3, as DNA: TGTGCCAGCTCACCACCGTCCGGGTACACTGAAGCTTTCTTT.

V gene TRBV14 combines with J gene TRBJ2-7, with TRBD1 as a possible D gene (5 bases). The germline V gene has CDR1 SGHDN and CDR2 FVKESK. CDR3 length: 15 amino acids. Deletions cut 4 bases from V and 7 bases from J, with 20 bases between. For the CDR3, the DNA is TGTGCCAGCAGCCCTTGGGGCCAAAGCACCGGTGAGCAGTACTTC. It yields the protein CASSPWGQSTGEQYF.

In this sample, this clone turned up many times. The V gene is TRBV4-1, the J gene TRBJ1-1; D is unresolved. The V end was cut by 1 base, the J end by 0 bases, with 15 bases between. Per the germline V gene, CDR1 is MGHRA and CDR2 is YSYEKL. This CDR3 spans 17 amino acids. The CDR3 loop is CASSQVDMGFMNTEAFF. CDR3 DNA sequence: TGCGCCAGCAGCCAAGTTGACATGGGCTTCATGAACACTGAAGCTTTCTTT.

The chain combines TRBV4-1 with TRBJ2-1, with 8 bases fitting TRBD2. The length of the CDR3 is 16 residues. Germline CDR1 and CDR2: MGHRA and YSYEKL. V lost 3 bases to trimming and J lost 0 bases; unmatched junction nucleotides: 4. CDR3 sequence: CASSQGTRSSYNEQFF. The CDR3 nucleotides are TGCGCCAGCAGCCAGGGGACTAGGAGCTCCTACAATGAGCAGTTCTTC.

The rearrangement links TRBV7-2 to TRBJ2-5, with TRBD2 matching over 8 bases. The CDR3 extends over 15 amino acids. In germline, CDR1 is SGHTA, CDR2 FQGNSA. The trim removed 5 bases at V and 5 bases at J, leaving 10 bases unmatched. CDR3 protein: CASSPRLAGGETQYF. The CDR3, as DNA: TGTGCCAGCAGCCCCCGGCTAGCGGGTGGGGAGACCCAGTACTTC.

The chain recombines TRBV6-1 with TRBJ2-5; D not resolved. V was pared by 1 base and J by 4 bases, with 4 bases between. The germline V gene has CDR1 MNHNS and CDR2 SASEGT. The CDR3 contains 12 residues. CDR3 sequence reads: CASSEGGETQYF. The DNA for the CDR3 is TGTGCCAGCAGTGAAGGCGGAGAGACCCAGTACTTC.

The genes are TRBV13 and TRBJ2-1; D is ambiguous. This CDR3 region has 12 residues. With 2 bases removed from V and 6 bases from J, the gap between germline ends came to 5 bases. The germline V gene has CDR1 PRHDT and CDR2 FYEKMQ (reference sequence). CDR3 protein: CASSLRVNEQFF. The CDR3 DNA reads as TGTGCCAGCAGCTTACGGGTCAATGAGCAGTTCTTC.

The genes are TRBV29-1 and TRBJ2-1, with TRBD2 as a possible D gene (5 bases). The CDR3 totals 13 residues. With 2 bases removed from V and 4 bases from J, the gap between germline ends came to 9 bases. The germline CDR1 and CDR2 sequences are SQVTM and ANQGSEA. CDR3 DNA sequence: TGCAGCGTTGAAATCGGGGTATACAATGAGCAGTTCTTC. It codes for CSVEIGVYNEQFF.

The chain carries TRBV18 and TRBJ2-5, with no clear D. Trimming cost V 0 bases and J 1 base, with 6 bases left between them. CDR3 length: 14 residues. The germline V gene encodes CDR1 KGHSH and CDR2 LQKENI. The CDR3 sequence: CASSPPNIQETQYF. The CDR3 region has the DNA TGTGCCAGCTCACCACCCAACATCCAAGAGACCCAGTACTTC.

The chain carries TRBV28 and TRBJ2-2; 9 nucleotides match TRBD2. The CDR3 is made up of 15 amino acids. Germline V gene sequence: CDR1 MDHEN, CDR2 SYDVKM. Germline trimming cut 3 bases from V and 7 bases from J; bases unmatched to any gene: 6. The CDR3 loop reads CASSLASGINGELFF. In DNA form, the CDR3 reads TGTGCCAGCAGTTTGGCTAGCGGGATAAACGGGGAGCTGTTTTTT. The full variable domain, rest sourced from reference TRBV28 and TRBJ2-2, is DVKVTQSSRYLVKRTGEKVFLECVQDMDHENMFWYRQDPGLGLRLIYFSYDVKMKEKGDIPEGYSVSREKKERFSLILESASTNQTSMYLCASSLASGINGELFFGEGSRLTVL.

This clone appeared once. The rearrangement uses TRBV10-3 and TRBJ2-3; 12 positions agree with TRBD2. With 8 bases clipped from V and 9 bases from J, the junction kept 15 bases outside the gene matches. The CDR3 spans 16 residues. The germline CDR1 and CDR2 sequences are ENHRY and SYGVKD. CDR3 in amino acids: CAIEEGLAGGPGTQYF. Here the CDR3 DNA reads TGTGCCATCGAGGAGGGGCTAGCGGGAGGGCCGGGAACGCAGTATTTT.

CDR3 in DNA: TGTGCCAGCAGCTTGTCAGGGTCTGGGGCCAACGTCCTGACTTTC. It translates to CASSLSGSGANVLTF. The genes are TRBV11-2 and TRBJ2-6; a possible D gene is TRBD1 (5 bases). The V end was cut by 3 bases, the J end by 1 base, with 7 bases between. This CDR3 has 15 amino acids. Germline V lookup: CDR1 SGHAT, CDR2 FQNNGV.

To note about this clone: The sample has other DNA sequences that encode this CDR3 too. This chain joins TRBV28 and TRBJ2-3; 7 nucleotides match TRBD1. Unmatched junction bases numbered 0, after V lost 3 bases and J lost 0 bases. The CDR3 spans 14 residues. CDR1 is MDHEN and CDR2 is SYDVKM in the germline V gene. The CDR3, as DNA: TGTGCCAGCAGTTTGACAGGGAGCACAGATACGCAGTATTTT. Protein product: CASSLTGSTDTQYF.

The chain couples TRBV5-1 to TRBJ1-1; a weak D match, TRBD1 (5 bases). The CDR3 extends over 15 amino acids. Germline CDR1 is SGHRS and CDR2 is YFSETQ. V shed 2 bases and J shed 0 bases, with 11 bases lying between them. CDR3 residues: CASSLGQYMNTEAFF. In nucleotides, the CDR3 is TGCGCCAGCAGCTTAGGACAATACATGAACACTGAAGCTTTCTTT. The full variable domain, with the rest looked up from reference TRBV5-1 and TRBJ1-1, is KAGVTQTPRYLIKTRGQQVTLSCSPISGHRSVSWYQQTPGQGLQFLFEYFSETQRNKGNFPGRFSGRQFSNSRSEMNVSTLELGDSALYLCASSLGQYMNTEAFFGQGTRLTVV.

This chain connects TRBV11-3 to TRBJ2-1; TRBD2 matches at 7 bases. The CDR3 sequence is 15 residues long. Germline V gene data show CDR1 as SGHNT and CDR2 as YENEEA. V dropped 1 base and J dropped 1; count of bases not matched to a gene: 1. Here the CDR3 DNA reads TGTGCCAGCAGCTTAGGGACTAGGTCCTACAATGAGCAGTTCTTC. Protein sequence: CASSLGTRSYNEQFF.

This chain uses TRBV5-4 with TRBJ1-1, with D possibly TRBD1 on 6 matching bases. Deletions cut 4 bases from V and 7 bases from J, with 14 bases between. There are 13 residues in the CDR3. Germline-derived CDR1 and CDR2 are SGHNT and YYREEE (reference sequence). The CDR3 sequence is CASSRDGQHEAFF. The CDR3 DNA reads TGTGCCAGCAGCCGGGACGGACAGCATGAAGCTTTCTTT.

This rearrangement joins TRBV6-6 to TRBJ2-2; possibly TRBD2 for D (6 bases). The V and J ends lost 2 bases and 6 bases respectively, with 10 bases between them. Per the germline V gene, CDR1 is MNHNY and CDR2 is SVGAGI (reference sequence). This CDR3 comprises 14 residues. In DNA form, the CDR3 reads TGTGCCAGCAGTTACCTGACTAGTTCCGGGGAGCTGTTTTTT. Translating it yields CASSYLTSSGELFF.

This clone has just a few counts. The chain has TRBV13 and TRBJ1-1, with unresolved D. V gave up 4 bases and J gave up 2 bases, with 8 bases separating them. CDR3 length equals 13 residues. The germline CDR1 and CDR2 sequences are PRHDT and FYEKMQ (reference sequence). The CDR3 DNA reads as TGTGCCAGCAGCTCAGAAACCAACACTGAAGCTTTCTTT. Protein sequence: CASSSETNTEAFF.

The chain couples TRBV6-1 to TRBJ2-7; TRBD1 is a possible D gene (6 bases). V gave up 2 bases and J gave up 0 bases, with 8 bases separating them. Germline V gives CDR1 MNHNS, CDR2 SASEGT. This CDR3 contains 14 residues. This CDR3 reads CASSERGSSYEQYF. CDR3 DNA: TGTGCCAGCAGTGAAAGGGGGAGCTCCTACGAGCAGTACTTC.

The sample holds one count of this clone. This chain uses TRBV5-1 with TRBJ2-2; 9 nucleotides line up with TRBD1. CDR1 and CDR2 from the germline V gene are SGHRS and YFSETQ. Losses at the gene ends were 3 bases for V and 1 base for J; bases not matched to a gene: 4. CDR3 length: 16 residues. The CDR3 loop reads CASSWGQGGNTGELFF. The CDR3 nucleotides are TGCGCCAGCAGCTGGGGACAGGGAGGGAACACCGGGGAGCTGTTTTTT.

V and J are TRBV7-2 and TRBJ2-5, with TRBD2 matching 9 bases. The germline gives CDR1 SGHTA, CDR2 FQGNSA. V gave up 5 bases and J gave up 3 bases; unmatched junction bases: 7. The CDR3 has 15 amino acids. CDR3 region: CASSLLAGVEETQYF. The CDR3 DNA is TGTGCCAGCAGCCTATTAGCGGGAGTTGAAGAGACCCAGTACTTC. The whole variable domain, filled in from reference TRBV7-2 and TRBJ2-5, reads GAGVSQSPSNKVTEKGKDVELRCDPISGHTALYWYRQSLGQGLEFLIYFQGNSAPDKSGLPSDRFSAERTGGSVSTLTIQRTQQEDSAVYLCASSLLAGVEETQYFGPGTRLLVL.

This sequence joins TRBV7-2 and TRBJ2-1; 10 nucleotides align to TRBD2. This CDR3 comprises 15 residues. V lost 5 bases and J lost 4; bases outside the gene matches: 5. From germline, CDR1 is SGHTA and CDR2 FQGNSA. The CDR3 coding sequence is TGTGCCAGCAGCGCTGGACTAGCGGAATACAATGAGCAGTTCTTC. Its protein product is CASSAGLAEYNEQFF. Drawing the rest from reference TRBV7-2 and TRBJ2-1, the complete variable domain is GAGVSQSPSNKVTEKGKDVELRCDPISGHTALYWYRQSLGQGLEFLIYFQGNSAPDKSGLPSDRFSAERTGGSVSTLTIQRTQQEDSAVYLCASSAGLAEYNEQFFGPGTRLTVL.